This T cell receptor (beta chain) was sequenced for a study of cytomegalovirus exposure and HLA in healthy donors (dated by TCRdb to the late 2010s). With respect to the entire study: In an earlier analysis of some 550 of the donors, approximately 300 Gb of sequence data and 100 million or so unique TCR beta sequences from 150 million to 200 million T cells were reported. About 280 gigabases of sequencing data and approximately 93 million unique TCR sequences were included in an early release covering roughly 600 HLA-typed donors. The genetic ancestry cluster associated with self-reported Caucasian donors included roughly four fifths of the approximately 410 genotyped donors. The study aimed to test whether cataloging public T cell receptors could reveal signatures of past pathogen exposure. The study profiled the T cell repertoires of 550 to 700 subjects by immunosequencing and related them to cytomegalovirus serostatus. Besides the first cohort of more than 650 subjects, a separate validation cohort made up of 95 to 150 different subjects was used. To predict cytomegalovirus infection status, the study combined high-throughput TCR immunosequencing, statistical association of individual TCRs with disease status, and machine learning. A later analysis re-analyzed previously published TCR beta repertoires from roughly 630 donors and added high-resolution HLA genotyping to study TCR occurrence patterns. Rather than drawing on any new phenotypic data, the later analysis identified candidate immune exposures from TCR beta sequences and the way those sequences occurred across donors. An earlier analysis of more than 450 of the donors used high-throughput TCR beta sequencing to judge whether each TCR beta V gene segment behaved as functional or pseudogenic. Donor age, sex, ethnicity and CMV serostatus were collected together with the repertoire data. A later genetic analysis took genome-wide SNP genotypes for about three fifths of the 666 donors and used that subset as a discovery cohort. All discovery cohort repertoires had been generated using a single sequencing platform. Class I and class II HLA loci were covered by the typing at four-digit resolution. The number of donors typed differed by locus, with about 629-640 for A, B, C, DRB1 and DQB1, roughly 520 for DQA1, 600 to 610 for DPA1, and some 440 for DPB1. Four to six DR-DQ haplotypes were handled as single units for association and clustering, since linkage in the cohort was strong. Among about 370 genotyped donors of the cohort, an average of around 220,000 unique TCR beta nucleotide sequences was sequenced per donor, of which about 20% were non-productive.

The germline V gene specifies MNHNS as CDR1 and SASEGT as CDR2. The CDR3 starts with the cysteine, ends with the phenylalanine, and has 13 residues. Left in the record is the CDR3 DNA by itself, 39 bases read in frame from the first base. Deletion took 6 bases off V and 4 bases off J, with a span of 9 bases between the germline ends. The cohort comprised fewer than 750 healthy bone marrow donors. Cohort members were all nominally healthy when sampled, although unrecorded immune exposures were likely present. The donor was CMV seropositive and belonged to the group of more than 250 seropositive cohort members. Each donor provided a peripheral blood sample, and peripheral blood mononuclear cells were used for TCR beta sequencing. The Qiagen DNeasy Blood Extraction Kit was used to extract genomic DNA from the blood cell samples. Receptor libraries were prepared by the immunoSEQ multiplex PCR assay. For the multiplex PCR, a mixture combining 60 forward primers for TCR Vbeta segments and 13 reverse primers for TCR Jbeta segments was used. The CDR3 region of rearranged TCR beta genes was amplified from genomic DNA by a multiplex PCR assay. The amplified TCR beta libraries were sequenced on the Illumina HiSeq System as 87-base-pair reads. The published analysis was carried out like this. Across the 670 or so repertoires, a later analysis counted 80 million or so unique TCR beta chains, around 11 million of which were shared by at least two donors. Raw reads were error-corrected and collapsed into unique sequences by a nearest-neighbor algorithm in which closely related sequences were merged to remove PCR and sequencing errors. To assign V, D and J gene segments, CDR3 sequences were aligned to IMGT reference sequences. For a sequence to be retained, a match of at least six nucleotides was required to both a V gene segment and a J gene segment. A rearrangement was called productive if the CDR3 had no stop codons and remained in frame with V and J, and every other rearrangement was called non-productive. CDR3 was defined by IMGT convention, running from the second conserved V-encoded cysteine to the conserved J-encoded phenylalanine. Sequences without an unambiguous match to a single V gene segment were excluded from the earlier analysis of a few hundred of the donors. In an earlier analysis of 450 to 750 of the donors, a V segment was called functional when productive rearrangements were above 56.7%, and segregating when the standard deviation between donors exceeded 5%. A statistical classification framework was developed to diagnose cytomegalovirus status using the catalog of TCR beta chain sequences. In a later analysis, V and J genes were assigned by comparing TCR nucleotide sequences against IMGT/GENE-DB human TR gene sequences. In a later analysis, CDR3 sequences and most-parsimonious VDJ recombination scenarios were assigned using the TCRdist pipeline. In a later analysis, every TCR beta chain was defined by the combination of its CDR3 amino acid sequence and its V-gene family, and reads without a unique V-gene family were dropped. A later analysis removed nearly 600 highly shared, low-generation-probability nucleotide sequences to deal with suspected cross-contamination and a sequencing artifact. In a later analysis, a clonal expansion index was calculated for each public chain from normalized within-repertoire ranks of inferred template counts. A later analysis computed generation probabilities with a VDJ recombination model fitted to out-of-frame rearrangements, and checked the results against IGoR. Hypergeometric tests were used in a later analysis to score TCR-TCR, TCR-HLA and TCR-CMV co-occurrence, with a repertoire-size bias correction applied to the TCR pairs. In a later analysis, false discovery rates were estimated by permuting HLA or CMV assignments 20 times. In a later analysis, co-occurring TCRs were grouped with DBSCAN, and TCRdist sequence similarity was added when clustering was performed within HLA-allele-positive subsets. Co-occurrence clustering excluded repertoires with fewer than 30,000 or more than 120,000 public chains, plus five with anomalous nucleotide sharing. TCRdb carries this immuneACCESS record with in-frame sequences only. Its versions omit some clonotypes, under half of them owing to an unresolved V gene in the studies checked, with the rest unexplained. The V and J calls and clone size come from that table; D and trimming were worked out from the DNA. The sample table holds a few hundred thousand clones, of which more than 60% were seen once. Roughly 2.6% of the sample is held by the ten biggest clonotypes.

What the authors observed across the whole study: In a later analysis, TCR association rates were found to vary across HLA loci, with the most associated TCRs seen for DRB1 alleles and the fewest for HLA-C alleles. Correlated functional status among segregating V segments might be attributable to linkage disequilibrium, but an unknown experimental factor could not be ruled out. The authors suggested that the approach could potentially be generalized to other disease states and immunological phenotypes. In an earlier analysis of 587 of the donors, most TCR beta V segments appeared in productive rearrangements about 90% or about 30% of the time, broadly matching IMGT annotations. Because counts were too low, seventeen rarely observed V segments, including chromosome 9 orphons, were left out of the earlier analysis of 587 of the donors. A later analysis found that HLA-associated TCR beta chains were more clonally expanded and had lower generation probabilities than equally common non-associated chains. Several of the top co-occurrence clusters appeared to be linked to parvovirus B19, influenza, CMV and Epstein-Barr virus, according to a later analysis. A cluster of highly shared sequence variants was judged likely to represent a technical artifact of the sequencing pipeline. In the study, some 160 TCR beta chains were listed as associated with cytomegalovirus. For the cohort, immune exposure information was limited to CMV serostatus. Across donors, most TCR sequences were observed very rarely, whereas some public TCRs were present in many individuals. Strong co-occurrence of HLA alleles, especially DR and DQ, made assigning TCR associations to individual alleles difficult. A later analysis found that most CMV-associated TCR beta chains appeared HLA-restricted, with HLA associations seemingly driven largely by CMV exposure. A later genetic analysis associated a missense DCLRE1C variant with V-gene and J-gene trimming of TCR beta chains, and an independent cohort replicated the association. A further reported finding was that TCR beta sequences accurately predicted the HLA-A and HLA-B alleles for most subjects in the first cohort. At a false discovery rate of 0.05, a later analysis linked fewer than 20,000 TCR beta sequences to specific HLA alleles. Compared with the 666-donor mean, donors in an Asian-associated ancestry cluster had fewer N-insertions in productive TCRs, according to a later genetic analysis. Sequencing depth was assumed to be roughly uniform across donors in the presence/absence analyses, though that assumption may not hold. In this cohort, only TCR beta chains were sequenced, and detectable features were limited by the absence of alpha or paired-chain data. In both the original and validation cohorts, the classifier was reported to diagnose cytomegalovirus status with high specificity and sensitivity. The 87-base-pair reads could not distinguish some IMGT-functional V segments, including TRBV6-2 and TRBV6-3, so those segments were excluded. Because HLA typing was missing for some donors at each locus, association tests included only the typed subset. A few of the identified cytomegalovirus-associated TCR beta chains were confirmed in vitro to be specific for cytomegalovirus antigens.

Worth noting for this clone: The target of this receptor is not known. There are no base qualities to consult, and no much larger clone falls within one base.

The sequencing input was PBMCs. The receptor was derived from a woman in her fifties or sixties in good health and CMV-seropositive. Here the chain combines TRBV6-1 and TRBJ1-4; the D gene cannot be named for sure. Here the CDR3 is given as CASSREVNEKLFF. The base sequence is TGTGCCAGCAGCCGGGAGGTTAATGAAAAACTGTTTTTT.